The 26 T cell receptor beta chains given below trace back to one sample, sequenced in a study of blood T cells in healthy people across ages. A second about 7 to 12 cycle PCR used barcoded and J-beta primers. TCRdb called the 5' RACE reads again in MiXCR, with one record for every CDR3 protein. This table has 540,000 or so distinct CDR3 sequences, around 50% appearing once. Sequenced input: blood. These receptors all stem from a man at least 80 years old in good health.

The CDR3 coding sequence is TGTGCCAGCAGCCAAGATGCGGGAGTCATAGATACGCAGTATTTT. This translates into CASSQDAGVIDTQYF. V and J are TRBV4-2 and TRBJ2-3; 7 bases align to TRBD2. CDR1 and CDR2 (germline): LGHNA, YNFKEQ. The V gene end was trimmed by 0 bases and the J gene end by 5 bases; junction bases not matched to a gene: 5. The CDR3 has 15 residues.

The chain joins TRBV7-2 to TRBJ2-4; D not certain. Germline values: CDR1 SGHTA, CDR2 FQGNSA. The CDR3 has 14 amino acids. Trimming took off 4 bases at V and 3 bases at J, with 10 bases between the two ends. CDR3 sequence reads: CASSSDVIKNIQYF. The CDR3 region has the DNA TGTGCCAGCAGCTCCGACGTGATCAAAAACATTCAGTACTTC.

This sequence joins TRBV13 and TRBJ2-4, with 9 nucleotides matching TRBD1. Judging by the DNA end, TRBJ2-7 fits better; the J call may be wrong. Germline CDR1 PRHDT, CDR2 FYEKMQ (reference sequence). The CDR3 loop spans 15 amino acids. The CDR3 nucleotides are TGTGCCAGCAGCCCGGGACAGGGCGTACCCTACGAGCAGTACTTC. Its protein is CASSPGQGVPYEQYF.

This clonotype appeared a few times. This rearrangement joins TRBV4-3 to TRBJ2-3, with no clear D. Trimming took off 2 bases at V and 6 bases at J, with 15 bases between the two ends. The CDR3 extends over 15 amino acids. Per the germline V gene, CDR1 is LGHNA and CDR2 is YSLEER. CDR3 loop: CASSQSRGFGDTQYF. The CDR3, as DNA: TGCGCCAGCAGCCAATCGAGAGGCTTCGGGGATACGCAGTATTTT.

This rearrangement joins TRBV7-3 to TRBJ2-1; tentatively, D is TRBD2 (6 bases). V was shortened by 0 bases and J by 3 bases, with 12 bases between the two germline ends. This CDR3 region has 16 residues. The V gene's germline CDR1 is SGHTA and CDR2 FQGTGA. CDR3 bases: TGTGCCAGCAGCTTAACCTCGGTGACTAGCTACAATGAGCAGTTCTTC. Translating it yields CASSLTSVTSYNEQFF.

The chain carries TRBV20-1 and TRBJ2-1, with D possibly TRBD1 on 6 matching bases. This CDR3 region has 11 residues. The V gene lost 6 bases and the J gene lost 11 bases, with 14 bases spanning the gap. Germline CDR1 is DFQATT and CDR2 is SNEGSKA (reference sequence). DNA for the CDR3: TGCAGTGCCCGCTCAGGGGATAAGCAGTTCTTC. As protein: CSARSGDKQFF.

This clonotype was detected a few times. This rearrangement joins TRBV27 to TRBJ1-4, with a weak D call TRBD1 (6 bases). This CDR3 spans 14 amino acids. Germline CDR1 reads MNHEY; CDR2 reads SMNVEV (reference sequence). V gave up 8 bases and J gave up 3 bases, with 13 bases separating them. The CDR3 sequence: CASGQGPANEKLFF. In DNA, the CDR3 is TGTGCCAGCGGGCAGGGGCCCGCTAATGAAAAACTGTTTTTT.

This clonotype was detected a few times. This chain connects TRBV28 to TRBJ1-1; the D is unclear. Per germline, CDR1 MDHEN and CDR2 SYDVKM. The ends were cut back, 7 bases at V and 4 bases at J, with 16 bases in the middle. CDR3 size: 14 residues. CDR3 region: CASTRPRSLTEAFF. The CDR3, as DNA: TGTGCCAGCACCCGACCCCGCAGCCTCACTGAAGCTTTCTTT.

This clonotype was recorded a few times. The V and J genes are TRBV6-5 and TRBJ2-1, with D perhaps TRBD1 (5 bases). CDR1 MNHEY and CDR2 SVGAGI come from the germline V gene. This CDR3 has 14 residues. Trimming removed 7 bases at V and 4 bases at J, with 14 bases between. The DNA for the CDR3 is TGTGCCAGCACCAACGCAGGGAATTACAATGAGCAGTTCTTC. Translation gives CASTNAGNYNEQFF.

This clonotype was seen a few times. The V and J genes are TRBV5-1 and TRBJ1-2; D perhaps matches TRBD1 (5 bases). CDR1 and CDR2 (germline): SGHRS, YFSETQ. Between the trimmed V and J ends, which lost 4 bases and 5 bases, there was a span of 21 bases. There are 16 residues in the CDR3. The CDR3 nucleotides are TGCGCCAGCAGCGTCCTGTCAGGCCAGGGAGGTTATGGCTACACCTTC. This translates into CASSVLSGQGGYGYTF.

This chain connects TRBV28 to TRBJ2-7; D may match TRBD1 or TRBD2 (7 bases each). CDR1 and CDR2 from the germline V gene are MDHEN and SYDVKM. The CDR3 consists of 14 residues. Between the trimmed V and J ends, which lost 9 bases and 4 bases, there was a span of 19 bases. The CDR3 loop is CASKTGTKTYEQYF. CDR3 nucleotide sequence: TGTGCCAGTAAGACAGGGACTAAGACTTACGAGCAGTACTTC.

The rearrangement joins TRBV12-3 or TRBV12-4 to TRBJ2-1; TRBD1 matches at 9 bases. This CDR3 is built from 22 residues. V trimming: 4 bases; J trimming: 5 bases; junction bases outside the gene matches: 27. This CDR3 is CASSSRIHLLGTGTRVDNEQFF. CDR3 nucleotide sequence: TGTGCCAGCAGTTCCCGCATCCATCTATTAGGGACAGGGACAAGGGTAGACAATGAGCAGTTCTTC.

V and J are TRBV30 and TRBJ1-2; D unresolved. The length of the CDR3 is 13 residues. The V gene lost 0 bases and the J gene lost 6 bases, with 11 bases spanning the gap. Germline V CDR1 and CDR2: GTSNPN, SVGIG (reference sequence). The CDR3 DNA sequence: TGTGCCTGGAGTGTGTCAGGCGAGAATGGCTACACCTTC. Translated, it gives CAWSVSGENGYTF.

This clonotype showed up just a few times. The rearrangement uses TRBV6-5 and TRBJ2-3, with D maybe TRBD2 (5 bases). The CDR3 consists of 15 residues. Deletions cut 5 bases from V and 2 bases from J, with 14 bases between. CDR1 is MNHEY and CDR2 is SVGAGI in the germline V gene. The CDR3 loop is CASSAGRWDTDTQYF. DNA for the CDR3: TGTGCCAGCAGTGCGGGTCGATGGGACACAGATACGCAGTATTTT.

This clonotype showed up just a few times. The chain couples TRBV20-1 to TRBJ2-7; D gene ambiguous. The CDR3 is 13 residues long. Between the trimmed V and J ends, which lost 0 bases and 4 bases, there was a span of 10 bases. CDR1 and CDR2 (germline): DFQATT, SNEGSKA (reference sequence). CDR3 nucleotide sequence: TGCAGTGCTAGAGATTCATCCCTTTACGAGCAGTACTTC. Amino acids: CSARDSSLYEQYF.

V is TRBV6-2 or TRBV6-3 and J is TRBJ1-2; D gene unclear. Looked up from germline, CDR1 is MNHEY and CDR2 is SVGEGT. The CDR3 has 13 residues. V was pared by 6 bases and J by 1 base, with 9 bases between. This CDR3 reads CASSPGFNYGYTF. Here the CDR3 DNA reads TGTGCCAGCAGCCCAGGTTTTAACTATGGCTACACCTTC.

This chain links TRBV20-1 with TRBJ1-5; tentative D call: TRBD1 (5 bases). CDR3 length: 13 residues. Germline CDR1 DFQATT, CDR2 SNEGSKA (reference sequence). The ends were cut back, 3 bases at V and 4 bases at J, with 10 bases in the middle. CDR3 sequence (DNA): TGCAGTGCTAGTATGGCAGGGAATCAGCCCCAGCATTTT. Translated: CSASMAGNQPQHF.

V and J are TRBV20-1 and TRBJ2-5; possibly TRBD1 or TRBD2 for D (5 bases each). With the DNA end fitting TRBJ2-7 better, the J assignment may be wrong. The germline gives CDR1 DFQATT, CDR2 SNEGSKA (reference sequence). This CDR3 has 14 amino acids. CDR3: CSAEGRHPPYEQYF. Written as DNA, the CDR3 is TGCAGTGCTGAGGGACGGCACCCACCCTACGAGCAGTACTTC.

For the CDR3, the DNA is TGCGCCAGCAGCCAAGATATCGGACAGGGGGCTTACGAGCAGTACTTC. Its protein product is CASSQDIGQGAYEQYF. This chain links TRBV4-3 with TRBJ2-7; 11 bases are shared with TRBD1. The CDR3 length is 16 residues. The V gene's germline CDR1 is LGHNA and CDR2 YSLEER. Trimming removed 0 bases from V and 4 bases from J; junction bases left unmatched: 5.

This clonotype came up many times. This chain uses TRBV6-5 with TRBJ2-5; possibly TRBD2 for D (5 bases). The V gene lost 3 bases and the J gene lost 0 bases, with 8 bases spanning the gap. The germline gives CDR1 MNHEY, CDR2 SVGAGI. The CDR3 loop spans 14 amino acids. This chain's CDR3 is CASSYLADQETQYF. CDR3 nucleotide sequence: TGTGCCAGCAGTTATCTAGCAGACCAAGAGACCCAGTACTTC.

The rearrangement uses TRBV5-1 and TRBJ2-1; 11 bases agree with TRBD2. The J segment lost 4 bases and the V segment lost 4 bases, leaving 4 bases of the junction unmatched. Per the germline V gene, CDR1 is SGHRS and CDR2 is YFSETQ. The CDR3 sequence is 15 residues long. The CDR3 reads CASSEGTSGYNEQFF. In DNA form, the CDR3 reads TGCGCCAGCAGCGAGGGGACTAGCGGATACAATGAGCAGTTCTTC.

Of note for this clonotype: A much larger clone sits a single nucleotide away, making a read error possible. The V call is TRBV7-2, the J call TRBJ2-5; 14 bases match TRBD2. The V gene's germline CDR1 is SGHTA and CDR2 FQGNSA. Germline trimming cut 1 base from V and 11 bases from J; bases unmatched to any gene: 9. The CDR3 consists of 16 residues. The CDR3 spells CASSLGLAGGLNEQYF. CDR3 nucleotide sequence: TGTGCCAGCAGCTTAGGACTAGCGGGGGGGCTCAATGAGCAGTACTTC.

The chain recombines TRBV5-1 with TRBJ2-7, with D uncertain. CDR3 length: 15 residues. Trimming cost V 4 bases and J 0 bases, with 14 bases left between them. Germline CDR1 is SGHRS and CDR2 is YFSETQ. The chain's CDR3 is CASSPSGVGSYEQYF. The DNA of the CDR3 is TGCGCCAGCAGCCCCTCCGGTGTGGGCTCCTACGAGCAGTACTTC.

There are a few counts of this clonotype. An end of the junction does not agree with germline; a read error may underlie this. V usage is TRBV7-2 and J usage is TRBJ2-1; D may be TRBD1 or TRBD2 (6 bases each). The CDR3 sequence is 17 residues long. Germline V gives CDR1 SGHTA, CDR2 FQGNSA. The CDR3 loop reads CASRLGGGRLVRGEQFF. Written as DNA, the CDR3 is TGTGCCAGCAGATTAGGAGGGGGGAGACTAGTAAGAGGTGAGCAGTTCTTC.

This sequence joins TRBV5-5 and TRBJ1-1; 9 bases fit TRBD1. With 0 bases clipped from V and 4 bases from J, the junction kept 10 bases outside the gene matches. The germline V gene has CDR1 SGHKS and CDR2 YYEKEE (reference sequence). The CDR3 is 17 amino acids. CDR3 loop: CASSLVDRGKGGTEAFF. Written as DNA, the CDR3 is TGTGCCAGCAGCTTGGTGGACAGGGGTAAGGGTGGCACTGAAGCTTTCTTT.

CDR3 sequence reads: CASSEGMTYEQYF. The CDR3 DNA sequence: TGCGCCAGCAGCGAGGGGATGACGTACGAGCAGTACTTC. The chain combines TRBV5-1 with TRBJ2-7, with D perhaps being TRBD1 or TRBD2 (5 bases each). This CDR3 has 13 residues. Germline V gene lookup returns CDR1 SGHRS and CDR2 YFSETQ. V lost 4 bases and J 4 bases, leaving 12 bases between the germline ends.